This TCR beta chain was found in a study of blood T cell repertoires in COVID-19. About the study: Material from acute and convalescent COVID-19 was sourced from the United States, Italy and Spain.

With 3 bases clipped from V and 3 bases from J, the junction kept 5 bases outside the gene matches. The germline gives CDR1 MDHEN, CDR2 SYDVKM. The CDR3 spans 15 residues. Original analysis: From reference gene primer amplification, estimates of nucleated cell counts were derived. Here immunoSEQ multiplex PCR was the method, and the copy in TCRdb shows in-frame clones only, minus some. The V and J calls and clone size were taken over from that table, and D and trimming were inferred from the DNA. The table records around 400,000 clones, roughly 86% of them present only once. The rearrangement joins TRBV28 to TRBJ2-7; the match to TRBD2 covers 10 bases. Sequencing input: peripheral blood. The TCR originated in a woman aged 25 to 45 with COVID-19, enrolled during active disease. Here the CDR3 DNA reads TGTGCCAGCAGTTTGCCGGCTAGCGGGAGCTACGAGCAGTACTTC. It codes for CASSLPASGSYEQYF.